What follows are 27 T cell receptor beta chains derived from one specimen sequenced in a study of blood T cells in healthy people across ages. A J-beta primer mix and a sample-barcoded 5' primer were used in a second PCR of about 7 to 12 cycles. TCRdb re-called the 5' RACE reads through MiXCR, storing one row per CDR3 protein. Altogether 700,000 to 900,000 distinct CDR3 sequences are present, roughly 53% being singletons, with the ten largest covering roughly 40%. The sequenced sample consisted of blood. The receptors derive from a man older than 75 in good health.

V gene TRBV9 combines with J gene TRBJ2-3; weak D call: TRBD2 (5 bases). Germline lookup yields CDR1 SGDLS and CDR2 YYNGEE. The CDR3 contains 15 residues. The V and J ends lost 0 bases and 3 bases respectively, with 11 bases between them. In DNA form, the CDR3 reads TGTGCCAGCAGCGTAGCCCGGGATTGGACAGATACGCAGTATTTT. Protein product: CASSVARDWTDTQYF.

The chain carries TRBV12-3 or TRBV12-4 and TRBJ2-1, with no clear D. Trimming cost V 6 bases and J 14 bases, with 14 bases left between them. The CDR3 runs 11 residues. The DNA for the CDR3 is TGTGCCAGCAGCTACGGGTGGTCGGAGTTCTTC. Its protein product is CASSYGWSEFF.

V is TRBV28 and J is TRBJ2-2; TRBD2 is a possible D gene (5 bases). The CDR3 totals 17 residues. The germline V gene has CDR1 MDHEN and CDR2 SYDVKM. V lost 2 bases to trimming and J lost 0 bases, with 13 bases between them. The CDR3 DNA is TGTGCCAGCAGTTTAAACGCGGTGGGAGCGAACACCGGGGAGCTGTTTTTT. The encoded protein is CASSLNAVGANTGELFF.

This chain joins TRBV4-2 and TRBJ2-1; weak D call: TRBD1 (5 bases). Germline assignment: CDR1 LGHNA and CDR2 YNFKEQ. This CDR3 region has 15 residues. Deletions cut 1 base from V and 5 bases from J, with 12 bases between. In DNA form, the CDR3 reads TGTGCCAGCAGCCAAGTTAGGGGAAATAACAATGAGCAGTTCTTC. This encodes CASSQVRGNNNEQFF.

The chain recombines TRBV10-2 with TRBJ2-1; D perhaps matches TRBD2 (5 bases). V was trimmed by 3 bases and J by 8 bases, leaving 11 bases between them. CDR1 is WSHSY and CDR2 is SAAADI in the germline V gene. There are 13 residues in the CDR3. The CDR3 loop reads CASSDGVVHEQFF. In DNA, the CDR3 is TGCGCCAGCAGTGACGGGGTAGTCCATGAGCAGTTCTTC.

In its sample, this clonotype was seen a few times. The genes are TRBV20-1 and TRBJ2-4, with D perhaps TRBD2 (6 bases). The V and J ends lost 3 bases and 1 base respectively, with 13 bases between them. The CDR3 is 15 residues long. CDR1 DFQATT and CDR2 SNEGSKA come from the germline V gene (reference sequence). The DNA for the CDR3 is TGCAGTGCTAGTCCCTGGGACTGGGCCAAAAACATTCAGTACTTC. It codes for CSASPWDWAKNIQYF.

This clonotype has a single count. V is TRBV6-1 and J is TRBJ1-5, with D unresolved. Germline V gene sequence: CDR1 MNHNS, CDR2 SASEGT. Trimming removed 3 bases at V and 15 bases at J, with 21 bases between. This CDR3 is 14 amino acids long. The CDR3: CASSEFREILVGHF. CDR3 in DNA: TGTGCCAGCAGTGAGTTCCGGGAGATCCTCGTCGGGCATTTT.

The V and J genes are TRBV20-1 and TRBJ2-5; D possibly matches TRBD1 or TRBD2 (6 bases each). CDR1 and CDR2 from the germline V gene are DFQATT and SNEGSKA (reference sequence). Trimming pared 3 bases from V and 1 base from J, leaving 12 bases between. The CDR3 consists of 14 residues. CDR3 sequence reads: CSARRGRLQETQYF. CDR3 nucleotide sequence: TGCAGTGCTAGGAGGGGGAGGCTCCAAGAGACCCAGTACTTC.

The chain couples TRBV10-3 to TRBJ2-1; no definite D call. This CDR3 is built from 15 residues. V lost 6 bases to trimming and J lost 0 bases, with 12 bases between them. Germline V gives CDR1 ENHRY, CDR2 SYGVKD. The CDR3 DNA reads TGTGCCATCAGACCGGAGACTGGCTCCTACAATGAGCAGTTCTTC. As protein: CAIRPETGSYNEQFF.

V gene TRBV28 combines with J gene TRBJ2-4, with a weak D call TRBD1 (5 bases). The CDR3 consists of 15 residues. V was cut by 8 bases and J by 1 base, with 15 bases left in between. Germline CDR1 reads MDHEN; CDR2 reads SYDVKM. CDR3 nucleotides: TGTGCCAGCTGTACAATCGCAGGGGCCAAAAACATTCAGTACTTC. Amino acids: CASCTIAGAKNIQYF.

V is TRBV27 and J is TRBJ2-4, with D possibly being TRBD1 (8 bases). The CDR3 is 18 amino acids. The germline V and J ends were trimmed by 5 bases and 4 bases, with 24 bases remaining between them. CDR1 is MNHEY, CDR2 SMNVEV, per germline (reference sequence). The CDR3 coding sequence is TGTGCCAGCAGTATTACAGGGGGGGAGCTTCTTTGGAAAAACATTCAGTACTTC. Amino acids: CASSITGGELLWKNIQYF.

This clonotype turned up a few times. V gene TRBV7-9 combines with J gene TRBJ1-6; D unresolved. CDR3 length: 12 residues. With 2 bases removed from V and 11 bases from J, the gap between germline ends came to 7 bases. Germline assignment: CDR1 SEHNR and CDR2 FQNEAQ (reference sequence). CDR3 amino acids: CASSLSGTPLHF. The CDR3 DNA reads TGTGCCAGCAGCTTATCCGGAACACCCCTCCACTTT.

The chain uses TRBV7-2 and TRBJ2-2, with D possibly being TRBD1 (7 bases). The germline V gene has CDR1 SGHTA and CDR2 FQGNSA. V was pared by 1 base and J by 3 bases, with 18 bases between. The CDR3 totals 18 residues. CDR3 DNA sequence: TGTGCCAGCAGCTTAGAGTGGCCACCAGGGGGGTACACCGGGGAGCTGTTTTTT. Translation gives CASSLEWPPGGYTGELFF.

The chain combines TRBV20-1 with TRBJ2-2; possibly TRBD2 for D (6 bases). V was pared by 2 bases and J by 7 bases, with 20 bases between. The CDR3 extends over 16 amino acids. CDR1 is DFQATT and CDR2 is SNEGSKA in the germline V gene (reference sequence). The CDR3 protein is CSARYSGSLRGGELFF. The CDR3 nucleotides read TGCAGTGCTAGATATAGCGGTTCTCTCCGCGGCGGGGAGCTGTTTTTT.

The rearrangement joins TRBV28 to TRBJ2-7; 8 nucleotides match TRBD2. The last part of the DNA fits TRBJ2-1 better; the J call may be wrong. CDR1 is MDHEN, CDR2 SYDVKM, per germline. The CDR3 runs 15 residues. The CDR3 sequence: CASRLSGEGRGEQFF. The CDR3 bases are TGTGCCAGCAGACTTAGCGGGGAGGGCCGGGGAGAGCAGTTCTTC.

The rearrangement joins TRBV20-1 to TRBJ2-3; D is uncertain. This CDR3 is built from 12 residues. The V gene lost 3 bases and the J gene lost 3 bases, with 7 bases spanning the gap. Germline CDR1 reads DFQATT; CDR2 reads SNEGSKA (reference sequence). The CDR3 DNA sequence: TGCAGTGCTAGGTCTAGTACAGATACGCAGTATTTT. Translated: CSARSSTDTQYF.

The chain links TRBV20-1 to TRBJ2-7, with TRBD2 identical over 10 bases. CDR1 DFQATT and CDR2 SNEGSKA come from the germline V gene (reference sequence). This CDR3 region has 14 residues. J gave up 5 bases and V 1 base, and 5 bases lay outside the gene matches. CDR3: CSARVLAGPNEQYF. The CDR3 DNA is TGCAGTGCTAGAGTACTAGCGGGACCCAACGAGCAGTACTTC.

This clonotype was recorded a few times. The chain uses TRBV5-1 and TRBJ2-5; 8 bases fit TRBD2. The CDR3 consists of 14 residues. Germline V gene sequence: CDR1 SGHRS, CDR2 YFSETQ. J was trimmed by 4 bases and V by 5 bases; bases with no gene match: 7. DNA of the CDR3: TGCGCCAGCAGTCTGCCGACTAGCGCAGAGACCCAGTACTTC. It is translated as CASSLPTSAETQYF.

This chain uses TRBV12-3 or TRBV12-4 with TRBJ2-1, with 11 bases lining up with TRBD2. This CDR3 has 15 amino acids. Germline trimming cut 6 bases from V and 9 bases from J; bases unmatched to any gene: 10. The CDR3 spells CASSPRLAGMFEQFF. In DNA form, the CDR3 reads TGTGCCAGCAGCCCACGACTAGCGGGGATGTTTGAGCAGTTCTTC.

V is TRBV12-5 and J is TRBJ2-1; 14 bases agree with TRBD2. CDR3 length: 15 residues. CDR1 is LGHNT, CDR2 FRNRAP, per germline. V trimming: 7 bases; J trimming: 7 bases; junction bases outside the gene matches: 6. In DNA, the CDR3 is TGTGCTAGTGTCCCCGGGACTAGCGGGAGTAATGAGCAGTTCTTC. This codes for CASVPGTSGSNEQFF.

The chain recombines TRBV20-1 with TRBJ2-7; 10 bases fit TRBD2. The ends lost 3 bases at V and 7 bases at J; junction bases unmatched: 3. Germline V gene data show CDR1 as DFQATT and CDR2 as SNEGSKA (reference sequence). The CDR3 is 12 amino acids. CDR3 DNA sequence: TGCAGTGCTAGGGGACTAGCGAGGGAGCAGTACTTC. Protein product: CSARGLAREQYF.

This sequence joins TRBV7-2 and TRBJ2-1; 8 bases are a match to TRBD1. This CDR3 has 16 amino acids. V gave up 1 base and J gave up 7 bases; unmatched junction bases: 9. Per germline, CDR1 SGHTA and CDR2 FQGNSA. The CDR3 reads CASSLDAGGSRNEQFF. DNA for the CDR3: TGTGCCAGCAGCTTAGACGCAGGGGGCTCTAGAAATGAGCAGTTCTTC.

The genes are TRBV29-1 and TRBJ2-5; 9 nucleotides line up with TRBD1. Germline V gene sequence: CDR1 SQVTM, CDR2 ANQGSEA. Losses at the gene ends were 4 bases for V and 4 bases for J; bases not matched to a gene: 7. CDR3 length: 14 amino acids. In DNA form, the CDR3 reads TGCAGCGTTGCCCCCACAGGGGGCTTAGAGACCCAGTACTTC. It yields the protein CSVAPTGGLETQYF.

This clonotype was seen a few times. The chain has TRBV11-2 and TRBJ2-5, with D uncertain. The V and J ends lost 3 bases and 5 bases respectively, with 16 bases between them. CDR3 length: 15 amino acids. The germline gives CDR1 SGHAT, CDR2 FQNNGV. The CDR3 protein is CASSFTPRGKETQYF. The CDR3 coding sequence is TGTGCCAGCAGCTTCACGCCCAGAGGCAAGGAGACCCAGTACTTC.

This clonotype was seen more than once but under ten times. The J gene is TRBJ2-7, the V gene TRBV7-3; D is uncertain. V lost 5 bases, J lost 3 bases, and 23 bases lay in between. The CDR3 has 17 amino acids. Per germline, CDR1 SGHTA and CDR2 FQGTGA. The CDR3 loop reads CASSRRPGVPSYYEQYF. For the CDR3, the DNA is TGTGCCAGCAGCCGTAGACCTGGAGTCCCATCTTACTACGAGCAGTACTTC.

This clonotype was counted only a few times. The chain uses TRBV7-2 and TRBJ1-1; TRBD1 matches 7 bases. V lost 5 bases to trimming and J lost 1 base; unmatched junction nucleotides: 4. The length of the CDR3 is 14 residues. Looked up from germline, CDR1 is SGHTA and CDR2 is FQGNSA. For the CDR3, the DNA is TGTGCCAGCAGCACCGCAGGGGGGAACACTGAAGCTTTCTTT. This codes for CASSTAGGNTEAFF.

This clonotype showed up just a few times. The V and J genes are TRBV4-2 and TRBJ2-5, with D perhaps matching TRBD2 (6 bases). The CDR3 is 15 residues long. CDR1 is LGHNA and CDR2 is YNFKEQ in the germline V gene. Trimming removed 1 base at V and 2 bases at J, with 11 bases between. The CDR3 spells CASSQGLDPQETQYF. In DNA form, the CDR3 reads TGTGCCAGCAGCCAAGGACTAGATCCTCAAGAGACCCAGTACTTC.